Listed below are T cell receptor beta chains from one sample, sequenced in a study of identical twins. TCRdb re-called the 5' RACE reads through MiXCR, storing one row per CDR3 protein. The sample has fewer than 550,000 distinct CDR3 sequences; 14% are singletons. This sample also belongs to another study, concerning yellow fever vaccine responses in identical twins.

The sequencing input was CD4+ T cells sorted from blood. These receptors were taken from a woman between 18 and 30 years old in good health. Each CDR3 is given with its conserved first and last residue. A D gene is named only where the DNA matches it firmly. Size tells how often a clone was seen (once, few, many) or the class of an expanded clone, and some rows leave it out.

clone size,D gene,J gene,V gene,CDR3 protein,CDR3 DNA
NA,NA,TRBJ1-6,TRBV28,CASSSPGSNSPLHF,TGTGCCAGCAGTTCACCGGGTAGTAATTCACCCCTCCACTTT
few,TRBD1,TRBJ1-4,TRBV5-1,CASSLPGTGGNEKLFF,TGCGCCAGCAGCTTGCCCGGGACAGGGGGCAACGAAAAACTGTTTTTT
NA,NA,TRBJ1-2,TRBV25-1,CASSERQGSNGYTF,TGTGCCAGCAGTGAACGCCAGGGTAGTAATGGCTACACCTTC
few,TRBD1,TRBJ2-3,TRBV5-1,CASSNGGTGGSDTQYF,TGCGCCAGCAGCAACGGTGGGACAGGGGGCTCAGATACGCAGTATTTT
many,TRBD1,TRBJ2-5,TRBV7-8,CASSLVPDRAKETQYF,TGTGCCAGCAGCTTAGTCCCGGACAGGGCGAAGGAGACCCAGTACTTC
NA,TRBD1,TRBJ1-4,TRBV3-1,CASSQHETGTGSGKLFF,TGTGCCAGCAGCCAACATGAGACCGGGACAGGGAGTGGAAAACTGTTTTTT
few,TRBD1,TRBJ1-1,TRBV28,CASRETGGADSTEAFF,TGTGCCAGCAGGGAGACAGGGGGCGCGGATAGCACTGAAGCTTTCTTT
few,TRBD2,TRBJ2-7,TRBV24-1,CATSVGRAFSGRDEQYF,TGTGCCACCAGTGTGGGTAGGGCCTTTAGCGGGAGGGATGAGCAGTACTTC
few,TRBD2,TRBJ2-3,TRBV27,CASPHPALAGSADTQYF,TGTGCCAGCCCCCACCCCGCACTAGCGGGAAGCGCAGATACGCAGTATTTT
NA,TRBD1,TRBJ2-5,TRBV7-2,CASSLSTGGQETQYF,TGTGCCAGCAGCTTATCTACAGGGGGTCAAGAGACCCAGTACTTC
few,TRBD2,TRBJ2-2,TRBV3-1,CASRQKSGGWNTGELFF,TGTGCCAGCAGGCAAAAAAGCGGGGGATGGAACACCGGGGAGCTGTTTTTT
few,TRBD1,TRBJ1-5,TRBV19,CASSMTGDQPQHF,TGTGCCAGTAGTATGACAGGGGATCAGCCCCAGCATTTT
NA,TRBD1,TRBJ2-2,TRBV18,CASSPRDDRGTGELFF,TGTGCCAGCTCACCACGTGATGACAGGGGGACCGGGGAGCTGTTTTTT
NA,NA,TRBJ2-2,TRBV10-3,CAIKGGSAGTGELFF,TGTGCCATCAAAGGGGGTAGCGCCGGCACCGGGGAGCTGTTTTTT
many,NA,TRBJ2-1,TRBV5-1,CASSAGASYNEQFF,TGCGCCAGCAGCGCGGGGGCCTCCTACAATGAGCAGTTCTTC
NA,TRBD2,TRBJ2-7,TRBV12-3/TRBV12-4,CASSSGLGQGEQYF,TGTGCCAGCAGTTCGGGACTAGGTCAAGGCGAGCAGTACTTC
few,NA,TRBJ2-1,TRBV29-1,CSQRPAGLGGNEQFF,TGCAGCCAGAGGCCGGCAGGGCTGGGGGGTAATGAGCAGTTCTTC
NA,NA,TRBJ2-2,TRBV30,CAWSVLGNTGELFF,TGTGCCTGGAGTGTACTTGGGAACACCGGGGAGCTGTTTTTT
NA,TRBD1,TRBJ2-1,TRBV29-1,CSVGTVPNEQFF,TGCAGCGTGGGGACAGTGCCTAATGAGCAGTTCTTC
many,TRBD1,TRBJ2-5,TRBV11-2,CASSLVTGEEETQYF,TGTGCCAGCAGCTTAGTTACAGGGGAAGAGGAGACCCAGTACTTC
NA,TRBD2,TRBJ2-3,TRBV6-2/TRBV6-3,CASSYGLAGPTDTQYF,TGTGCCAGCAGTTACGGCCTAGCGGGACCCACAGATACGCAGTATTTT
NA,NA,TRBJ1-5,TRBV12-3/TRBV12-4,CASSLGTGGIEPQHF,TGTGCCAGCAGTTTAGGGACTGGGGGGATTGAGCCCCAGCATTTT
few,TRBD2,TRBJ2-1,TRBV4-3,CASSRGLAGPNEQFF,TGCGCCAGCAGCCGCGGACTAGCGGGACCCAATGAGCAGTTCTTC
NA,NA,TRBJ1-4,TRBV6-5,CASATSATNEKLFF,TGTGCCAGCGCTACATCGGCAACTAATGAAAAACTGTTTTTT
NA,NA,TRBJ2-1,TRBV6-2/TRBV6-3,CASSLPGLAQVF,TGTGCCAGCAGTCTACCGGGACTCGCACAGGTCTTC
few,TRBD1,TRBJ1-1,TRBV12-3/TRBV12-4,CASRYGTANTEAFF,TGTGCCAGCAGATATGGGACAGCGAACACTGAAGCTTTCTTT
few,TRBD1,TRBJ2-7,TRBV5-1,CASSLAKVTGQGAGEQYF,TGCGCCAGCAGCTTGGCCAAGGTAACGGGACAGGGGGCTGGTGAGCAGTACTTC
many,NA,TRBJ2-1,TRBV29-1,CSVDRGTSYNEQFF,TGCAGCGTTGATCGCGGAACCTCCTACAATGAGCAGTTCTTC
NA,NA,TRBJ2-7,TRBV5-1,CASSLSFRAESYEQYF,TGCGCCAGCAGCTTGTCTTTCCGGGCGGAGTCCTACGAGCAGTACTTC
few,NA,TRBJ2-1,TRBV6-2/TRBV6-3,CASRDYINEQFF,TGTGCCAGCAGGGACTACATCAATGAGCAGTTCTTC
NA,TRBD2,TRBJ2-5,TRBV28,CASSLNAGLAGGQETQYF,TGTGCCAGCAGTTTAAACGCGGGACTAGCGGGAGGGCAAGAGACCCAGTACTTC
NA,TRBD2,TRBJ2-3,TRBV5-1,CASCLTSGRAGGDTQYF,TGCGCCAGCTGCTTGACTAGCGGGAGGGCCGGAGGAGATACGCAGTATTTT
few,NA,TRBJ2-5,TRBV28,CASSFPGNREQETQYF,TGTGCCAGCAGTTTCCCTGGCAACAGGGAGCAAGAGACCCAGTACTTC
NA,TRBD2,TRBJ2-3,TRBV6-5,CASRTSVSTDTQYF,TGTGCCAGCAGGACTAGCGTAAGCACAGATACGCAGTATTTT
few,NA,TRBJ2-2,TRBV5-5,CASSLMGVGELFF,TGTGCCAGCAGCTTGATGGGGGTCGGGGAGCTGTTTTTT
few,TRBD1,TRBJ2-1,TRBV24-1,CATSDSYRDRDRNEQFF,TGTGCCACCAGTGATTCATACCGGGACAGGGATCGCAATGAGCAGTTCTTC
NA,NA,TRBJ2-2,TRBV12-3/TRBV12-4,CASRTSPAGELFF,TGTGCCAGCAGGACAAGCCCAGCCGGGGAGCTGTTTTTT
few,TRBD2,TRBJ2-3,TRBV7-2,CASSRPGLAGADTQYF,TGTGCCAGCAGCCGACCGGGACTAGCGGGAGCAGATACGCAGTATTTT
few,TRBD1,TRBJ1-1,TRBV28,CASSSPTGGRRTEAFF,TGTGCCAGCAGTTCCCCGACAGGGGGTCGGAGGACTGAAGCTTTCTTT
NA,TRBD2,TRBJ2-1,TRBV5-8,CASTAGTRLNEQFF,TGTGCCAGCACCGCCGGGACTAGGTTAAATGAGCAGTTCTTC
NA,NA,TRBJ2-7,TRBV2,CASSADLEYEQYF,TGTGCCAGCAGCGCCGACTTGGAATACGAGCAGTACTTC
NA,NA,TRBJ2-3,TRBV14,CASSSNRADTQYF,TGTGCCAGCAGCTCCAACCGGGCAGATACGCAGTATTTT
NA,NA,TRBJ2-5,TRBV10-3,CAISVTGRSEETQYF,TGTGCCATCAGTGTGACGGGGCGCAGCGAAGAGACCCAGTACTTC
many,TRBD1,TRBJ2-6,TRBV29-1,CSATGTEDSGANVLTF,TGCAGCGCGACCGGGACAGAGGACTCTGGGGCCAACGTCCTGACTTTC